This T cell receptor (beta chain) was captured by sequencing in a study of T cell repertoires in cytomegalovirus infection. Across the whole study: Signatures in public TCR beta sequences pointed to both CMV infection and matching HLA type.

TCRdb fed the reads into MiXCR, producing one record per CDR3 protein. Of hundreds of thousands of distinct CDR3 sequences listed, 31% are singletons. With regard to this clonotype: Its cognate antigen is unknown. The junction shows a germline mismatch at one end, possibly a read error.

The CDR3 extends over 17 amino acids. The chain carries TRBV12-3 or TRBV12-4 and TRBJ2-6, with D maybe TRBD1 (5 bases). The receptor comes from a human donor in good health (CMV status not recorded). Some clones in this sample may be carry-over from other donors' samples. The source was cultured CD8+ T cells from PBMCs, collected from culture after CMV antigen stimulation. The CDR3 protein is CASSLDIRRSGANVMTF. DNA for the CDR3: TGTGCCAGCAGTTTAGATATCCGGCGCTCTGGGGCCAACGTCATGACTTTC.